These 16 T cell receptor beta chains originate from one sample sequenced in a study of shared clonotypes between healthy human individuals. The protocol was immunoSEQ multiplex PCR, while the TCRdb copy is restricted to in-frame clones and leaves out a portion. The sample holds about 1,800,000 clones, about 95% seen once. Naive CD8 isolation took CD45RO-negative cells positively selected for CCR7 and excluded terminally differentiated effector memory CD45RA+ cells. Material: naive CD8+ T cells sorted from blood. The source of these receptors is a man aged 18 to 35 in good health.

V usage is TRBV30 and J usage is TRBJ2-6; D is unresolved. Deletions cut 2 bases from V and 2 bases from J, with 4 bases between. The CDR3 spans 13 residues. Looked up from germline, CDR1 is GTSNPN and CDR2 is SVGIG (reference sequence). CDR3: CAWSFTGANVLTF. DNA for the CDR3: TGTGCCTGGAGTTTTACTGGGGCCAACGTCCTGACTTTC.

This rearrangement joins TRBV30 to TRBJ2-3; TRBD2 agrees at 14 bases. There are 15 residues in the CDR3. The germline V gene encodes CDR1 GTSNPN and CDR2 SVGIG (reference sequence). V trimming: 2 bases; J trimming: 6 bases; junction bases outside the gene matches: 4. Here the CDR3 reads CAWSRLAGGRDTQYF. CDR3 coding DNA: TGTGCCTGGAGTCGACTAGCGGGAGGGCGGGATACGCAGTATTTT.

This chain connects TRBV5-6 to TRBJ2-1; D tentatively reads TRBD1 or TRBD2 (5 bases each). The CDR3 runs to 13 residues. Germline V gene data show CDR1 as SGHDT and CDR2 as YYEEEE. Trimming removed 6 bases at V and 0 bases at J, with 7 bases between. As DNA, the CDR3 is TGTGCCAGCAAGGGGAGCTCCTACAATGAGCAGTTCTTC. This translates into CASKGSSYNEQFF. Full variable domain (remainder filled in from reference TRBV5-6 and TRBJ2-1): DAGVTQSPTHLIKTRGQQVTLRCSPKSGHDTVSWYQQALGQGPQFIFQYYEEEERQRGNFPDRFSGHQFPNYSSELNVNALLLGDSALYLCASKGSSYNEQFFGPGTRLTVL.

A remark on this clone: Other DNA sequences in the same sample also yield this CDR3. The rearrangement links TRBV6-1 to TRBJ2-7; no reliable D call. V was trimmed by 3 bases and J by 3 bases, leaving 9 bases between them. Per germline, CDR1 MNHNS and CDR2 SASEGT. There are 13 residues in the CDR3. This chain's CDR3 is CASSDGLSYEQYF. The DNA of the CDR3 is TGTGCCAGCAGTGATGGTCTTAGCTACGAGCAGTACTTC.

This chain joins TRBV9 and TRBJ2-2; D is perhaps TRBD1 (6 bases). Germline V CDR1 and CDR2: SGDLS, YYNGEE. This CDR3 region has 15 residues. The ends were cut back, 6 bases at V and 0 bases at J, with 12 bases in the middle. Here the CDR3 DNA reads TGTGCCAGCACAGGGGTAGGGACGAACACCGGGGAGCTGTTTTTT. Amino acid sequence: CASTGVGTNTGELFF. Drawing the rest from reference TRBV9 and TRBJ2-2, the complete variable domain is DSGVTQTPKHLITATGQRVTLRCSPRSGDLSVYWYQQSLDQGLQFLIQYYNGEERAKGNILERFSAQQFPDLHSELNLSSLELGDSALYFCASTGVGTNTGELFFGEGSRLTVL.

The count of this clone is one. Other DNA variants within this sample encode the same CDR3. The chain carries TRBV4-1 and TRBJ1-2; no firm D call. Germline values: CDR1 MGHRA, CDR2 YSYEKL. The CDR3 runs to 12 residues. V shed 1 base and J shed 5 bases, with 5 bases lying between them. CDR3 bases: TGCGCCAGCAGCCAAGGAACGTATGGCTACACCTTC. Protein sequence: CASSQGTYGYTF.

This chain uses TRBV6-5 with TRBJ2-5; 8 bases match TRBD1. Unmatched junction bases numbered 6, after V lost 2 bases and J lost 1 base. There are 16 residues in the CDR3. From germline, CDR1 is MNHEY and CDR2 SVGAGI. DNA for the CDR3: TGTGCCAGCAGTTACCGGGGACAGGATTCCCAAGAGACCCAGTACTTC. This translates into CASSYRGQDSQETQYF.

This chain connects TRBV11-1 to TRBJ1-1; D uncertain. Germline V CDR1 and CDR2: SGHAT, FQDESV (reference sequence). This CDR3 is built from 12 residues. Trimming took 0 bases from V and 5 from J, leaving 4 bases between them. The CDR3 region is CASSLAGTEAFF. The CDR3 coding sequence is TGTGCCAGCAGCTTAGCGGGTACTGAAGCTTTCTTT.

The chain joins TRBV6-6 to TRBJ1-6, with D tentatively TRBD1 (5 bases). CDR1 is MNHNY, CDR2 SVGAGI, per germline (reference sequence). The V gene lost 2 bases and the J gene lost 13 bases, with 18 bases spanning the gap. The length of the CDR3 is 15 residues. CDR3 loop: CASSYVRGRPSPLHF. In DNA, the CDR3 is TGTGCCAGCAGTTACGTTCGGGGCAGGCCTTCGCCCCTCCACTTT.

The rearrangement uses TRBV2 and TRBJ2-7; a possible D gene is TRBD2 (6 bases). Germline lookup yields CDR1 SNHLY and CDR2 FYNNEI. V was clipped by 4 bases and J by 2 bases, with 15 bases between them. This CDR3 comprises 15 residues. Written as DNA, the CDR3 is TGTGCCAGCAGTGGGACGGGAGTAGGTCCCTACGAGCAGTACTTC. Its translation is CASSGTGVGPYEQYF.

The CDR3 DNA follows: TGTGCCAGCAGCAACGACGCCGGGGAGCTGTTTTTT. It codes for CASSNDAGELFF. V gene TRBV7-9 combines with J gene TRBJ2-2; D call uncertain. The CDR3 is 12 amino acids. Looked up from germline, CDR1 is SEHNR and CDR2 is FQNEAQ (reference sequence). Trimming left V 5 bases short and J 6 bases short, with 7 bases between.

Remarks on this clone: Other DNA sequences in the sample encode the same CDR3. The V and J genes are TRBV5-6 and TRBJ2-7; D is possibly TRBD1 (6 bases). The CDR3 consists of 14 residues. Trimming shortened V by 2 bases and J by 0 bases, and 9 bases separated the two germline ends. Germline V gene sequence: CDR1 SGHDT, CDR2 YYEEEE. The CDR3 sequence is CASSFRDNSYEQYF. The DNA for the CDR3 is TGTGCCAGCAGCTTTAGGGACAACTCCTACGAGCAGTACTTC. The variable domain in full, completed from reference TRBV5-6 and TRBJ2-7, reads DAGVTQSPTHLIKTRGQQVTLRCSPKSGHDTVSWYQQALGQGPQFIFQYYEEEERQRGNFPDRFSGHQFPNYSSELNVNALLLGDSALYLCASSFRDNSYEQYFGPGTRLTVT.

This clone was observed a single time. The DNA for the CDR3 is TGTGCCAGCACTGACCCCTGGCAGGTCCCCGATACGCAGTATTTT. This codes for CASTDPWQVPDTQYF. The chain joins TRBV6-1 to TRBJ2-3; D is unclear. Trimming removed 7 bases at V and 6 bases at J, with 20 bases between. The CDR3 length is 15 residues. Germline V gene lookup returns CDR1 MNHNS and CDR2 SASEGT.

This clone appeared once. CDR3 loop: CASSHRGGPISYEQYF. CDR3 coding DNA: TGCGCCAGCAGCCATAGGGGGGGGCCAATTTCCTACGAGCAGTACTTC. V gene TRBV4-1 combines with J gene TRBJ2-7, with D perhaps TRBD2 (7 bases). The ends were cut back, 3 bases at V and 1 base at J, with 16 bases in the middle. This CDR3 has 16 residues. From germline, CDR1 is MGHRA and CDR2 YSYEKL.

The rearrangement links TRBV7-8 to TRBJ2-7; possibly TRBD2 for D (6 bases). The germline V and J ends were trimmed by 2 bases and 2 bases, with 13 bases remaining between them. The CDR3 covers 15 residues. CDR1 is SGHVS, CDR2 FQNEAQ, per germline. CDR3 sequence: CASSLRGPGAYEQYF. CDR3 in DNA: TGTGCCAGCAGCTTAAGGGGCCCGGGGGCCTACGAGCAGTACTTC.

The CDR3 is CASSLQGSNEQFF. As DNA, the CDR3 is TGCGCCAGCAGCCTCCAGGGGAGCAATGAGCAGTTCTTC. The genes are TRBV4-1 and TRBJ2-1, with D maybe TRBD1 (6 bases). This CDR3 comprises 13 residues. CDR1 is MGHRA and CDR2 is YSYEKL in the germline V gene. V dropped 4 bases and J dropped 6 bases, with 10 bases sitting between them.